A selection of T cell receptor beta chains follows, all from one sample in a study of T cell responses to AZD1222 COVID-19 vaccine. Generated by immunoSEQ multiplex PCR, the TCRdb table keeps only in-frame clones and is missing some. The sample lists about 92,000 clones; about 89% were seen once. The material sequenced was peripheral blood, taken on day 0 of AZD1222 vaccination. The source is an adult in good health. CDR3s include the opening cysteine and the closing phenylalanine or tryptophan. Fields, in order: CDR3 DNA, CDR3 protein, J gene, clone size, D gene, V gene. A D gene is named only where the DNA matches it firmly. Where a row states a size, it is once, few, many or the class of an expanded clone; other rows omit it.

cdr3_nt: TGTGCCAGCAGCCAAGTCGGGAATACGCAGTATTTT; cdr3_aa: CASSQVGNTQYF; j_call: TRBJ2-3; clone_size: NA; d_call: NA; v_call: TRBV28
cdr3_nt: TGTGCCAGCAGCGTATCAGGGTCTAGCGGGAACGAGCAGTACTTC; cdr3_aa: CASSVSGSSGNEQYF; j_call: TRBJ2-7; clone_size: NA; d_call: TRBD2; v_call: TRBV9
cdr3_nt: TGCGCCAGCAGTCAATCGGACAACCAGGTTCAGCCCCAGCATTTT; cdr3_aa: CASSQSDNQVQPQHF; j_call: TRBJ1-5; clone_size: NA; d_call: NA; v_call: TRBV23-1
cdr3_nt: TGTGCCAGTACCATGATCCCTAGGATGGCCGGGGAGCTGTTTTTT; cdr3_aa: CASTMIPRMAGELFF; j_call: TRBJ2-2; clone_size: NA; d_call: NA; v_call: TRBV19
cdr3_nt: TGTGCCAGTAGTATAGAGGGGGGCGCCACTGAAGCTTTCTTT; cdr3_aa: CASSIEGGATEAFF; j_call: TRBJ1-1; clone_size: NA; d_call: NA; v_call: TRBV19
cdr3_nt: TGTGCCATCAGTGAGGAGACAGCGCTGAACACTGAAGCTTTCTTT; cdr3_aa: CAISEETALNTEAFF; j_call: TRBJ1-1; clone_size: NA; d_call: NA; v_call: TRBV10-3
cdr3_nt: TGTGCCAGCAGCTTACGCCGGGGGGATGAGCAGTTCTTC; cdr3_aa: CASSLRRGDEQFF; j_call: TRBJ2-1; clone_size: NA; d_call: TRBD2; v_call: TRBV7-3
cdr3_nt: TGTGCCAGCAGTACAGGGACAGGGACCAATGAGCAGTTCTTC; cdr3_aa: CASSTGTGTNEQFF; j_call: TRBJ2-1; clone_size: NA; d_call: TRBD1; v_call: TRBV28
cdr3_nt: TGTGCCAGTAGTATCGGGACAGGGGGTTTCAACGAGCAGTACTTC; cdr3_aa: CASSIGTGGFNEQYF; j_call: TRBJ2-7; clone_size: NA; d_call: TRBD1; v_call: TRBV19
cdr3_nt: TGTGCCAGCAGTTTCCTCCCGGGACAGGGGAACACTGAAGCTTTCTTT; cdr3_aa: CASSFLPGQGNTEAFF; j_call: TRBJ1-1; clone_size: NA; d_call: TRBD1; v_call: TRBV6-5
cdr3_nt: TGTGCCAGCAGCTACCGAAGGCCGGCCGCTAATGAAAAACTGTTTTTT; cdr3_aa: CASSYRRPAANEKLFF; j_call: TRBJ1-4; clone_size: NA; d_call: NA; v_call: TRBV2
cdr3_nt: TGTGCCAGCGTCCAGGGGGCGAATCAGCCCCAGCATTTT; cdr3_aa: CASVQGANQPQHF; j_call: TRBJ1-5; clone_size: NA; d_call: TRBD1; v_call: TRBV6-1
cdr3_nt: TGTGCCAGCAGTGAAGAGGTCGGCGGGCGAGGAAACACCATATATTTT; cdr3_aa: CASSEEVGGRGNTIYF; j_call: TRBJ1-3; clone_size: NA; d_call: NA; v_call: TRBV6-1
cdr3_nt: TGTGCCAGCAGCTTGGACACTAACTATGGCTACACCTTC; cdr3_aa: CASSLDTNYGYTF; j_call: TRBJ1-2; clone_size: few; d_call: NA; v_call: TRBV5-6
cdr3_nt: TGTGCCAGCAGCGAGAACAGGGATACCTACGAGCAGTACTTC; cdr3_aa: CASSENRDTYEQYF; j_call: TRBJ2-7; clone_size: few; d_call: NA; v_call: TRBV5-4
cdr3_nt: TGTGCCAGCAGTGGGGGGAGCCATAGCAATCAGCCCCAGCATTTT; cdr3_aa: CASSGGSHSNQPQHF; j_call: TRBJ1-5; clone_size: NA; d_call: NA; v_call: TRBV2